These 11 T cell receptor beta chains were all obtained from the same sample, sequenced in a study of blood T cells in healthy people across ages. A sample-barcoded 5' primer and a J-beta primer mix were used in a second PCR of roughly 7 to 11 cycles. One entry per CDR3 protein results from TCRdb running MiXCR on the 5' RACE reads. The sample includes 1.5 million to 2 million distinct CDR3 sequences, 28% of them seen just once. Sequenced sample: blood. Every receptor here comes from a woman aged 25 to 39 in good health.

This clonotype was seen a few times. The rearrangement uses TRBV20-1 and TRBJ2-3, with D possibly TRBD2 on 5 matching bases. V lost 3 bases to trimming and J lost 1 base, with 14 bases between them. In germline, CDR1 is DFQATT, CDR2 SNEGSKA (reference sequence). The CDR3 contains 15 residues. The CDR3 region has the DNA TGCAGTGCTAGGGATTTTCGGGGAGGCACAGATACGCAGTATTTT. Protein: CSARDFRGGTDTQYF.

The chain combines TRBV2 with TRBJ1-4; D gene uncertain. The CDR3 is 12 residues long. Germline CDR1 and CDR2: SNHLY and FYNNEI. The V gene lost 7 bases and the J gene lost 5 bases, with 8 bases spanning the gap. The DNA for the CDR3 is TGTGCCAGCATGCAGCGAAATGAAAAACTGTTTTTT. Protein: CASMQRNEKLFF. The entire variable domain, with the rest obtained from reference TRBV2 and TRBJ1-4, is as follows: EPEVTQTPSHQVTQMGQEVILRCVPISNHLYFYWYRQILGQKVEFLVSFYNNEISEKSEIFDDQFSVERPDGSNFTLKIRSTKLEDSAMYFCASMQRNEKLFFGSGTQLSVL.

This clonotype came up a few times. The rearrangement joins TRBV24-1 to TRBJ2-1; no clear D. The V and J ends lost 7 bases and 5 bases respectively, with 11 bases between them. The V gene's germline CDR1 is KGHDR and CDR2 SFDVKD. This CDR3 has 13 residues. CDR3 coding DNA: TGTGCCACCAGGGGTGGGAACAACAATGAGCAGTTCTTC. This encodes CATRGGNNNEQFF.

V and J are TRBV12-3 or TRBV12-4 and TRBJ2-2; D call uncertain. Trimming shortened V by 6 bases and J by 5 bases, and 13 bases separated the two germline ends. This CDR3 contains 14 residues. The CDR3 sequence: CASRLGLTTGELFF. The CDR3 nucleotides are TGTGCCAGCAGATTGGGCCTAACTACCGGGGAGCTGTTTTTT.

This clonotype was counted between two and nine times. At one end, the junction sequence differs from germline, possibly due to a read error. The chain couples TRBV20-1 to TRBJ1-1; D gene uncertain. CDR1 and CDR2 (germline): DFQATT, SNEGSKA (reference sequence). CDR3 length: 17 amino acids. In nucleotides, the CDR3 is TGCAGTGCTAGAGATCGAGACCTACGAGGGAGGAACGCTGAAGCTTTCTTT. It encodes CSARDRDLRGRNAEAFF.

Here the CDR3 reads CASSVMAGDTQYF. CDR3 coding DNA: TGTGCCAGCAGCGTTATGGCCGGAGATACGCAGTATTTT. The chain is built from TRBV7-9 and TRBJ2-3; D unclear. Germline lookup yields CDR1 SEHNR and CDR2 FQNEAQ (reference sequence). Between the trimmed V and J ends, which lost 5 bases and 5 bases, there was a span of 11 bases. The CDR3 is 13 amino acids.

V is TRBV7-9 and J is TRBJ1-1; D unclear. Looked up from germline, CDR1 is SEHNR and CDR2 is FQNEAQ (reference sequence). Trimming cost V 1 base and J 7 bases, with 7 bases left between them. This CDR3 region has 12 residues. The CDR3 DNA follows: TGTGCCAGCAGCTTAGGTCCTAGTGAAGCTTTCTTT. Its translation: CASSLGPSEAFF.

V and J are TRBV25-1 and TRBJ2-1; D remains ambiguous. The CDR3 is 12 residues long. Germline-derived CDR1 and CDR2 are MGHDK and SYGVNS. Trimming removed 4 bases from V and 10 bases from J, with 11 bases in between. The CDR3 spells CASSALSLEQFF. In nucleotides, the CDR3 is TGTGCCAGCAGTGCTCTAAGCCTGGAGCAGTTCTTC.

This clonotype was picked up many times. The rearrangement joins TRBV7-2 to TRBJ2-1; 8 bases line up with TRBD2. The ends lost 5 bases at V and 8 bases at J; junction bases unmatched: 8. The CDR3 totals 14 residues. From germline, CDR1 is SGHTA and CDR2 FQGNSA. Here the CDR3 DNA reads TGTGCCAGCAGCAAGGGACTAGATGGCGATGAGCAGTTCTTC. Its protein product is CASSKGLDGDEQFF.

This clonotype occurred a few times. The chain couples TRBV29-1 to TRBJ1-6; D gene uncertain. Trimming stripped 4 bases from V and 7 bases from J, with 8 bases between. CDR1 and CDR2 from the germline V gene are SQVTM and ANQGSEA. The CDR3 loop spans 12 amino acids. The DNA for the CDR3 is TGCAGCGTTGGGGTTAACAATTCACCCCTCCACTTT. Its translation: CSVGVNNSPLHF.

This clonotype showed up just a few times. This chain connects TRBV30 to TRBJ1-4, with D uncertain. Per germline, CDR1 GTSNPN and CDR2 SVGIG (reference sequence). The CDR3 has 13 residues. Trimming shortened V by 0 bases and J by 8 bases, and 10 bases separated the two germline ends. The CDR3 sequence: CAWSVLPWEKLFF. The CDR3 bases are TGTGCCTGGAGTGTACTTCCATGGGAAAAACTGTTTTTT.